This passage covers 22 T cell receptor beta chains from one sample sequenced in a study of blood T cells in healthy people across ages. The use of a sample-barcoded 5' primer and a J-beta primer mix characterized a second PCR of roughly 7 to 12 cycles. From the 5' RACE reads, TCRdb called clonotypes with MiXCR, one entry per CDR3 protein. In the table there are roughly 800,000 distinct CDR3 sequences, roughly 50% of which are singletons. Sequencing input: blood. Receptor source: a man aged 25 to 40 in good health.

V gene TRBV9 combines with J gene TRBJ2-7; D is ambiguous. CDR3 size: 13 residues. The germline V and J ends were trimmed by 4 bases and 5 bases, with 13 bases remaining between them. Per germline, CDR1 SGDLS and CDR2 YYNGEE. CDR3 sequence reads: CASSPSVFDEQYF. CDR3 coding DNA: TGTGCCAGCAGCCCCTCCGTCTTCGACGAGCAGTACTTC. Using reference TRBV9 and TRBJ2-7 for the parts outside the CDR3, the full variable domain is DSGVTQTPKHLITATGQRVTLRCSPRSGDLSVYWYQQSLDQGLQFLIQYYNGEERAKGNILERFSAQQFPDLHSELNLSSLELGDSALYFCASSPSVFDEQYFGPGTRLTVT.

The CDR3 nucleotides read TGTGCCAGCAGCCAAGATCATAGGGGTCTGTACGAGCAGTACTTC. Its protein product is CASSQDHRGLYEQYF. V is TRBV3-1 and J is TRBJ2-7; D possibly corresponds to TRBD1 (5 bases). Germline CDR1 is LGHDT and CDR2 is YNNKEL (reference sequence). The V end lost 0 bases, the J end lost 4 bases, and 13 bases lay between the germline ends. The CDR3 length is 15 residues.

The CDR3 reads CASNPGQGGDGYTF. In nucleotides, the CDR3 is TGTGCCAGCAATCCGGGACAGGGGGGGGATGGCTACACCTTC. The genes are TRBV6-5 and TRBJ1-2, with 11 positions matching TRBD1. Germline loops: CDR1 MNHEY, CDR2 SVGAGI. Trimming removed 7 bases from V and 6 bases from J; junction bases left unmatched: 7. CDR3 length: 14 amino acids.

The chain combines TRBV7-9 with TRBJ1-1; D may be TRBD1 (6 bases). Germline V CDR1 and CDR2: SEHNR, FQNEAQ (reference sequence). This CDR3 comprises 16 residues. Trimming shortened V by 5 bases and J by 1 base, and 17 bases separated the two germline ends. The CDR3 bases are TGTGCCAGCAGCCCAAGACAGGTCCATGGGAACACTGAAGCTTTCTTT. Translated: CASSPRQVHGNTEAFF.

V usage is TRBV6-2 or TRBV6-3 and J usage is TRBJ2-1, with D perhaps given as TRBD1 or TRBD2 (5 bases each). The V end was cut by 0 bases, the J end by 4 bases, with 16 bases between. The CDR3 runs to 17 residues. The germline CDR1 and CDR2 sequences are MNHEY and SVGEGT. The CDR3 spells CASSYSARTGPYNEQFF. CDR3 bases: TGTGCCAGCAGTTACTCGGCTAGAACGGGGCCGTACAATGAGCAGTTCTTC.

The sample holds a few counts of this clonotype. The chain couples TRBV9 to TRBJ2-1; TRBD1 matches at 9 bases. V shed 0 bases and J 5 bases; nucleotides not matched to a gene: 21. This CDR3 spans 21 amino acids. Germline-derived CDR1 and CDR2 are SGDLS and YYNGEE. CDR3 bases: TGTGCCAGCAGCGTAGAAGAAAGAAGGGGACAGGGCCAAACCGGGGACAATGAGCAGTTCTTC. The encoded protein is CASSVEERRGQGQTGDNEQFF.

The count of this clonotype is one. This chain links TRBV3-1 with TRBJ2-3; the match to TRBD2 covers 10 bases. Trimming cost V 5 bases and J 4 bases; bases outside gene matches: 3. Germline V lookup: CDR1 LGHDT, CDR2 YNNKEL (reference sequence). This CDR3 comprises 14 residues. CDR3 coding DNA: TGTGCCAGCAGCGCTAGCGGGAGACCAGATACGCAGTATTTT. Translating it yields CASSASGRPDTQYF.

This chain links TRBV24-1 with TRBJ2-5, with 8 bases aligning to TRBD1. The V segment lost 3 bases and the J segment 11 bases; nucleotides outside the gene matches: 19. Germline V gives CDR1 KGHDR, CDR2 SFDVKD. The CDR3 consists of 17 residues. CDR3 nucleotides: TGTGCCACCAGTGATCCCAAGGGCGGACAGGGCGACAATGAGCAGTACTTC. Amino acid sequence: CATSDPKGGQGDNEQYF.

V and J are TRBV20-1 and TRBJ2-5; D could derive from TRBD1 or TRBD2 (5 bases each). Germline-derived CDR1 and CDR2 are DFQATT and SNEGSKA (reference sequence). With 3 bases removed from V and 11 bases from J, the gap between germline ends came to 22 bases. This CDR3 region has 14 residues. The DNA of the CDR3 is TGCAGTGCTAGGCCCCCCGGGACCTTTGGAGAGCAGTACTTC. It translates to CSARPPGTFGEQYF.

The rearrangement uses TRBV27 and TRBJ2-1; maybe TRBD2 (6 bases). Germline V gene data show CDR1 as MNHEY and CDR2 as SMNVEV (reference sequence). There are 15 residues in the CDR3. Deletions cut 6 bases from V and 8 bases from J, with 20 bases between. The CDR3 nucleotides are TGTGCCAGCAGAAAACGACTAGGAGGGCACGATGAGCAGTTCTTC. It translates to CASRKRLGGHDEQFF.

The V and J genes are TRBV20-1 and TRBJ1-2; 8 bases line up with TRBD1. J lost 8 bases, V lost 3 bases, and 8 bases had no gene match. Germline CDR1 reads DFQATT; CDR2 reads SNEGSKA (reference sequence). The CDR3 is made up of 13 amino acids. The CDR3 is CSASVQGASGYTF. CDR3 sequence (DNA): TGCAGTGCTAGTGTCCAGGGGGCGTCGGGCTACACCTTC.

This clonotype occurred a few times. The V and J genes are TRBV18 and TRBJ2-5, with D tentatively TRBD1 or TRBD2 (5 bases each). Trimming cost V 1 base and J 5 bases, with 14 bases left between them. Germline assignment: CDR1 KGHSH and CDR2 LQKENI. The CDR3 consists of 15 residues. CDR3: CASSPRDGIRETQYF. For the CDR3, the DNA is TGTGCCAGCTCACCACGGGACGGGATTCGGGAGACCCAGTACTTC.

This clonotype was recorded only once. A junction boundary mismatches the germline segment, possibly from a read error. The chain carries TRBV5-1 and TRBJ2-5; no clear D gene. The CDR3 is 14 residues long. Germline V gene lookup returns CDR1 SGHRS and CDR2 YFSETQ. The CDR3 bases are TGCGCCAGAAGCTTGGATCGGTTCCAAGAGACCCAGTACTTC. Amino acid sequence: CARSLDRFQETQYF. Drawing the rest from reference TRBV5-1 and TRBJ2-5, the complete variable domain is KAGVTQTPRYLIKTRGQQVTLSCSPISGHRSVSWYQQTPGQGLQFLFEYFSETQRNKGNFPGRFSGRQFSNSRSEMNVSTLELGDSALYLCARSLDRFQETQYFGPGTRLLVL.

This clonotype was counted a single time. The DNA of the CDR3 is TGTGCCAGCAGCCAAGACCCTGGGGAAGGGTCTTATACGCAGTATTTT. It translates to CASSQDPGEGSYTQYF. The gene calls are TRBV3-1 and TRBJ2-3; D unclear. Germline CDR1 reads LGHDT; CDR2 reads YNNKEL (reference sequence). This CDR3 spans 16 amino acids. Trimming took 0 bases from V and 7 from J, leaving 17 bases between them.

The count of this clonotype is one. The chain couples TRBV20-1 to TRBJ1-2; 7 bases fit TRBD1. Germline loops: CDR1 DFQATT, CDR2 SNEGSKA (reference sequence). J was trimmed by 3 bases and V by 6 bases; bases with no gene match: 7. The CDR3 runs to 13 residues. CDR3 bases: TGCAGTGCCAGCCCAGGGGGTCACTATGGCTACACCTTC. Protein: CSASPGGHYGYTF.

This clonotype was recorded many times. This chain joins TRBV28 and TRBJ2-1; 7 nucleotides agree with TRBD2. The germline CDR1 and CDR2 sequences are MDHEN and SYDVKM. The CDR3 loop spans 14 amino acids. J was trimmed by 9 bases and V by 6 bases; bases with no gene match: 11. The CDR3 DNA reads as TGTGCCAGCAGCTCCGGGGCGGGGGTACGTGAGCAGTTCTTC. Translating gives CASSSGAGVREQFF.

The DNA for the CDR3 is TGTGCCACCAGCCACGCGGATACGCAGTATTTT. It codes for CATSHADTQYF. This chain links TRBV24-1 with TRBJ2-3; unclear D gene. From germline, CDR1 is KGHDR and CDR2 SFDVKD. CDR3 length equals 11 residues. V was trimmed by 7 bases and J by 6 bases, leaving 7 bases between them.

The rearrangement joins TRBV29-1 to TRBJ1-4; 10 bases agree with TRBD1. Unmatched junction bases numbered 7, after V lost 7 bases and J lost 8 bases. The CDR3 runs to 13 residues. The germline gives CDR1 SQVTM, CDR2 ANQGSEA. The CDR3 region is CSAGTGDGEKLFF. The CDR3 nucleotides are TGCAGCGCCGGGACAGGGGACGGAGAAAAACTGTTTTTT.

This clonotype came up a few times. The rearrangement joins TRBV7-2 to TRBJ2-3, with no clear D. CDR3 length: 16 amino acids. CDR1 and CDR2 (germline): SGHTA, FQGNSA. V gave up 3 bases and J gave up 7 bases, with 20 bases separating them. The DNA for the CDR3 is TGTGCCAGCAGCTTTTCGGCTGGTGGCACGGTAAATACGCAGTATTTT. Translating gives CASSFSAGGTVNTQYF.

This clonotype was seen more than once but under ten times. The chain uses TRBV4-3 and TRBJ2-1; D not certain. The V end lost 2 bases, the J end lost 0 bases, and 11 bases lay between the germline ends. The CDR3 spans 16 residues. CDR1 and CDR2 (germline): LGHNA, YSLEER. Here the CDR3 DNA reads TGCGCCAGCAGCCAAAAGGGTAGCCGCTCCTACAATGAGCAGTTCTTC. It codes for CASSQKGSRSYNEQFF.

V usage is TRBV27 and J usage is TRBJ2-2; D possibly corresponds to TRBD2 (6 bases). The CDR3 contains 13 residues. V was cut by 2 bases and J by 6 bases, with 7 bases left in between. Germline V gene sequence: CDR1 MNHEY, CDR2 SMNVEV (reference sequence). This CDR3 reads CASSLGRPGELFF. In DNA form, the CDR3 reads TGTGCCAGCAGTTTAGGGAGGCCCGGGGAGCTGTTTTTT.

This clonotype has just a few counts. J is TRBJ2-7 and V is TRBV18; 9 bases are a match to TRBD1. This CDR3 has 15 amino acids. CDR1 and CDR2 (germline): KGHSH, LQKENI. The J segment lost 2 bases and the V segment lost 4 bases, leaving 6 bases of the junction unmatched. CDR3 region: CASSLPGQGTYEQYF. Here the CDR3 DNA reads TGTGCCAGCTCACTACCGGGACAGGGTACCTACGAGCAGTACTTC.